This TCR beta chain emerged from a study of OX40 agonist ivuxolimab in advanced cancers. Study at large: With ivuxolimab, an agonistic anti-OX40 (CD134) antibody, patients were treated. The study, taken as a whole, reports: The investigators did not determine what antigen specificity the expanded peripheral T cells had. The average count of expanded clones was higher among CD8+ T cells than among CD4+.

As to this clone: Its antigen is as yet unknown.

The V gene's germline CDR1 is SGHDT and CDR2 YYEEEE. This CDR3 region has 13 residues. The V gene lost 5 bases and the J gene lost 4 bases, with 12 bases spanning the gap. TCRdb's table, derived via immunoSEQ multiplex PCR, lists solely in-frame clones and lacks some. This table has nearly 80,000 clones, around 85% appearing once. Sampling of blood occurred at baseline, cycle 4 day 1, and cycle 7 day 1. V and J are TRBV5-6 and TRBJ1-1; D uncertain. The sequences come from CD4+ or CD8+ T cells sorted from blood, collected in a trial of the OX40 agonist ivuxolimab. This TCR came from an adult with an advanced solid tumor such as melanoma, head and neck, liver or kidney cancer. CDR3 residues: CASRPVYSTEAFF. In DNA form, the CDR3 reads TGTGCCAGCAGGCCCGTGTATAGCACTGAAGCTTTCTTT.